This TCR beta chain was sequenced in a study of blood T cells in healthy people across ages. With regard to this clonotype: Its antigen remains unknown.

This CDR3 comprises 18 residues. Trimming removed 0 bases at V and 0 bases at J, with 15 bases between. CDR1 is MNHEY and CDR2 is SVGAGI in the germline V gene. A second PCR of about 6 to 11 cycles used a sample-barcoded 5' primer and a J-beta primer mix. A template-switch adaptor with 12 random nucleotides tagged each cDNA molecule. TCRdb redid the calling of the 5' RACE reads with MiXCR, one entry per CDR3 protein. This table has 890,000 or so distinct CDR3 sequences, roughly 60% appearing once. Findings of the study overall: Investigators viewed diversity estimates from one million T cells as underestimates, the study reported.

The chain links TRBV6-5 to TRBJ2-1; D possibly corresponds to TRBD2 (7 bases). The sequenced sample consisted of blood. The clonotype was recovered from a man in his thirties or forties in good health. The CDR3 loop reads CASSYSIPGGSSYNEQFF. The CDR3 coding sequence is TGTGCCAGCAGTTACTCGATTCCGGGGGGCAGCTCCTACAATGAGCAGTTCTTC.